This T cell receptor beta chain was recovered during a study of PD-L1 blockade in urothelial cancer. The CDR3 has 15 residues. V lost 3 bases, J lost 2 bases, and 10 bases lay in between. Germline CDR1 is MDHEN and CDR2 is SYDVKM. Sample time point: pretreatment peripheral blood. Patients' urothelial carcinoma was locally advanced or metastatic. TCRdb keeps only in-frame clones here, not all; method: immunoSEQ multiplex PCR. The sample gives fewer than 75,000 clones, roughly 90% of which show up once; approximately 5% is in the top ten. The clonotype was recovered from a man aged 65 to 79 with urothelial cancer. The sequencing here drew on PBMCs, taken around atezolizumab (anti-PD-L1) treatment. This chain links TRBV28 with TRBJ2-2; perhaps TRBD2 as D (7 bases). CDR3: CASSLGGGNTGELFF. The CDR3, as DNA: TGTGCCAGCAGTTTGGGAGGGGGAAACACCGGGGAGCTGTTTTTT.